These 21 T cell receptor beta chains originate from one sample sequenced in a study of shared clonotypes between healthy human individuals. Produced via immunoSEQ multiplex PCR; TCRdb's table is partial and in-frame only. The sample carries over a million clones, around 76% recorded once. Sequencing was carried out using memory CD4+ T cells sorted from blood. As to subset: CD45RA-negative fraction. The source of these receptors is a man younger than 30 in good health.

The CDR3 is CASSLRGGETYEQYF. For the CDR3, the DNA is TGTGCCAGCAGCTTACGAGGCGGGGAGACCTACGAGCAGTACTTC. The rearrangement joins TRBV7-3 to TRBJ2-7; D possibly corresponds to TRBD2 (6 bases). CDR1 and CDR2 (germline): SGHTA, FQGTGA. Trimming left V 2 bases short and J 2 bases short, with 13 bases between. This CDR3 has 15 amino acids.

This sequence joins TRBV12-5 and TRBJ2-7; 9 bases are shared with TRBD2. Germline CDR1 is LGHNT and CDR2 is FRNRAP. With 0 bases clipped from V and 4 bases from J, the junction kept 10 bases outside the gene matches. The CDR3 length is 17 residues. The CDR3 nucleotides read TGTGCTAGTGGTTTGGTAGGGTTCACTAGCGGGCCTTACGAGCAGTACTTC. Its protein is CASGLVGFTSGPYEQYF.

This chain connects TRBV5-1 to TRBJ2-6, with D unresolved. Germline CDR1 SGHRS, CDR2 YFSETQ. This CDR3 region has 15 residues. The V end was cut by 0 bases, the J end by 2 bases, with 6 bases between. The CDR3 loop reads CASSLEKAGANVLTF. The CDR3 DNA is TGCGCCAGCAGCTTGGAAAAAGCTGGGGCCAACGTCCTGACTTTC.

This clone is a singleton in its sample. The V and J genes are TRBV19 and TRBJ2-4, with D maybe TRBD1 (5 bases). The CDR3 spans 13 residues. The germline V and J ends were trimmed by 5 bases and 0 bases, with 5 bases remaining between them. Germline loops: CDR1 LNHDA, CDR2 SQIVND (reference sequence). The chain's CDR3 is CASSQGAKNIQYF. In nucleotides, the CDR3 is TGTGCCAGTAGTCAGGGAGCCAAAAACATTCAGTACTTC.

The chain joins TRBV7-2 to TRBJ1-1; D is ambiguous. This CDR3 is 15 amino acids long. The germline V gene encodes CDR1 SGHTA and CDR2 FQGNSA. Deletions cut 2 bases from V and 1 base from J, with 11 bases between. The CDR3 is CASSLTLVGNTEAFF. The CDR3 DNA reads TGTGCCAGCAGCTTAACGCTGGTCGGGAACACTGAAGCTTTCTTT.

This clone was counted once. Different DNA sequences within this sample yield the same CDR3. In nucleotides, the CDR3 is TGTGCCAGTAGTATTTCTAGAGTCGGCAATCAGCCCCAGCATTTT. Protein product: CASSISRVGNQPQHF. The chain recombines TRBV19 with TRBJ1-5, with D unclear. Trimming cost V 3 bases and J 2 bases, with 11 bases left between them. CDR3 length equals 15 residues. Germline V gives CDR1 LNHDA, CDR2 SQIVND (reference sequence).

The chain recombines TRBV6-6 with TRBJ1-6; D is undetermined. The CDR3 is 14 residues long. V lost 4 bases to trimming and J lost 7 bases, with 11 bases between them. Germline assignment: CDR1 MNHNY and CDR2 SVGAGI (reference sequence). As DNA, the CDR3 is TGTGCCAGCAGTTCTGACATGATCAATTCACCCCTCCACTTT. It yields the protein CASSSDMINSPLHF.

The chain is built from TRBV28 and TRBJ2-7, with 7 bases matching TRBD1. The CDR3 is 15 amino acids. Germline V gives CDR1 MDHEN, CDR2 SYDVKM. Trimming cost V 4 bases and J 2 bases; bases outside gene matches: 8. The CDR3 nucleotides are TGTGCCAGCAGTTCTCCCGGGACAGTGACCTACGAGCAGTACTTC. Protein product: CASSSPGTVTYEQYF.

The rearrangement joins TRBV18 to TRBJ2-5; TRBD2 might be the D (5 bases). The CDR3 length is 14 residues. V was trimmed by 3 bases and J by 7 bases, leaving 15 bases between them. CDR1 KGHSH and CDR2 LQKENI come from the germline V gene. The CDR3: CASSPGIEGRTQYF. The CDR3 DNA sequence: TGTGCCAGCTCACCCGGGATCGAAGGTCGGACCCAGTACTTC.

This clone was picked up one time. The CDR3 bases are TGTGCCAGCAGCGCCGGGGACGGTTATCAGCCCCAGCATTTT. It encodes CASSAGDGYQPQHF. This chain links TRBV9 with TRBJ1-5; D perhaps matches TRBD1 (5 bases). V was pared by 3 bases and J by 5 bases, with 12 bases between. The V gene's germline CDR1 is SGDLS and CDR2 YYNGEE. The length of the CDR3 is 14 residues. Drawing the rest from reference TRBV9 and TRBJ1-5, the complete variable domain is DSGVTQTPKHLITATGQRVTLRCSPRSGDLSVYWYQQSLDQGLQFLIQYYNGEERAKGNILERFSAQQFPDLHSELNLSSLELGDSALYFCASSAGDGYQPQHFGDGTRLSIL.

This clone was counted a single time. The CDR3: CASSLAAGASSGANVLTF. The DNA of the CDR3 is TGTGCCAGCAGCTTGGCGGCAGGGGCGAGCTCTGGGGCCAACGTCCTGACTTTC. V gene TRBV5-5 combines with J gene TRBJ2-6; possible D gene TRBD1, 6 bases. CDR3 length equals 18 residues. V was pared by 0 bases and J by 0 bases, with 13 bases between. The germline V gene encodes CDR1 SGHKS and CDR2 YYEKEE (reference sequence). The whole variable domain, filled in from reference TRBV5-5 and TRBJ2-6, reads DAGVTQSPTHLIKTRGQQVTLRCSPISGHKSVSWYQQVLGQGPQFIFQYYEKEERGRGNFPDRFSARQFPNYSSELNVNALLLGDSALYLCASSLAAGASSGANVLTFGAGSRLTVL.

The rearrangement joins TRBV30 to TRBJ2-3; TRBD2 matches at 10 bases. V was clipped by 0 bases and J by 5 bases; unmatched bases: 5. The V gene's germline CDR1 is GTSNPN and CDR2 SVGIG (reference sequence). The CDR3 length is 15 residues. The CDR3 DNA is TGTGCCTGGAGTGTAGCTAGCGGGGGCGGAGATACGCAGTATTTT. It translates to CAWSVASGGGDTQYF.

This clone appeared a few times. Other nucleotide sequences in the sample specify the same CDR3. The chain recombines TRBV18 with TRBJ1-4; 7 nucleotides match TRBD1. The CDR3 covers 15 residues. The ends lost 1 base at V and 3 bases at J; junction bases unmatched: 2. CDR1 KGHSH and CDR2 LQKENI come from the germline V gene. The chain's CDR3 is CASSPQGAANEKLFF. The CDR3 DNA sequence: TGTGCCAGCTCACCACAGGGGGCAGCTAATGAAAAACTGTTTTTT.

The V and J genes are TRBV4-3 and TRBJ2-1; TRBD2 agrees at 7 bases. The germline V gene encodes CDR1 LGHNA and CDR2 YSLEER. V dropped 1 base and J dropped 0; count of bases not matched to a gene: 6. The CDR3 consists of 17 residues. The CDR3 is CASSQVLAFSSYNEQFF. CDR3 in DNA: TGCGCCAGCAGCCAAGTACTAGCGTTCAGCTCCTACAATGAGCAGTTCTTC.

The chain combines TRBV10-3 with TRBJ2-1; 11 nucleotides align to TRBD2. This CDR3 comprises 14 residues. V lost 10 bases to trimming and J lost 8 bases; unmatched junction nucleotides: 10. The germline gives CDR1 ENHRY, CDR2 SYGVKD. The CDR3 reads CATGPTSGIDEQFF. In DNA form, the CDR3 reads TGTGCCACGGGCCCGACTAGCGGGATTGATGAGCAGTTCTTC.

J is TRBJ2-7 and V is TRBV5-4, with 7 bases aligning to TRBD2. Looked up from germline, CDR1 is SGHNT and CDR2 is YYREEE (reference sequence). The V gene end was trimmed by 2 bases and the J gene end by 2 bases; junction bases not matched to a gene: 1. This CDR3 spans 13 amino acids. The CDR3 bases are TGTGCCAGCAGCTTTGCGGGGGCCTACGAGCAGTACTTC. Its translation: CASSFAGAYEQYF.

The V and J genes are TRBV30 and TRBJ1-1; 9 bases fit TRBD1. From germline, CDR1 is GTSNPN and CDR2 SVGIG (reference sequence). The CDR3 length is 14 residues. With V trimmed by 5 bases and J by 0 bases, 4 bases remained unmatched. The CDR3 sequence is CAWWDRVVNTEAFF. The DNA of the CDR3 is TGTGCCTGGTGGGACAGGGTCGTGAACACTGAAGCTTTCTTT.

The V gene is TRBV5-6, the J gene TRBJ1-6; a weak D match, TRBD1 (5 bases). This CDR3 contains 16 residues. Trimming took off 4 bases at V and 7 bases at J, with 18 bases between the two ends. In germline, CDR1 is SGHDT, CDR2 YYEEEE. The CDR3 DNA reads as TGTGCCAGCAGCCCACTCGGGGGTCTCGGGAATTCACCCCTCCACTTT. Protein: CASSPLGGLGNSPLHF.

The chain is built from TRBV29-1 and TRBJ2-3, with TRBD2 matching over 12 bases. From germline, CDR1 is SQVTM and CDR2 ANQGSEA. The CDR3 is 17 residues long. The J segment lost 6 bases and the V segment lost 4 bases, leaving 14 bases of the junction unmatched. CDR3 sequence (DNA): TGCAGCGTTGGGGTTTTGACTAGCGGGAGAGGTTTGGATACGCAGTATTTT. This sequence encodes CSVGVLTSGRGLDTQYF.

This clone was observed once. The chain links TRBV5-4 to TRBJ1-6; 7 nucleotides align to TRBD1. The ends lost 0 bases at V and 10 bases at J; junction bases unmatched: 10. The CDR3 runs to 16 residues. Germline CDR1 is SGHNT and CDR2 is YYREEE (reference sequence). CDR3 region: CASSLEGGNLRSPLHF. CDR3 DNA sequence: TGTGCCAGCAGCTTGGAAGGGGGCAATCTTCGCTCACCCCTCCACTTT. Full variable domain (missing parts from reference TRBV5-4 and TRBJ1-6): ETGVTQSPTHLIKTRGQQVTLRCSSQSGHNTVSWYQQALGQGPQFIFQYYREEENGRGNFPPRFSGLQFPNYSSELNVNALELDDSALYLCASSLEGGNLRSPLHFGNGTRLTVT.

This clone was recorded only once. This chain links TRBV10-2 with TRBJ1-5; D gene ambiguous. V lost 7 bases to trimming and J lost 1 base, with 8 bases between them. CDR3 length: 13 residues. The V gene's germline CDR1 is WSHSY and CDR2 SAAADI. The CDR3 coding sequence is TGCGCCAGCATGTCGGGAAGCAATCAGCCCCAGCATTTT. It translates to CASMSGSNQPQHF.